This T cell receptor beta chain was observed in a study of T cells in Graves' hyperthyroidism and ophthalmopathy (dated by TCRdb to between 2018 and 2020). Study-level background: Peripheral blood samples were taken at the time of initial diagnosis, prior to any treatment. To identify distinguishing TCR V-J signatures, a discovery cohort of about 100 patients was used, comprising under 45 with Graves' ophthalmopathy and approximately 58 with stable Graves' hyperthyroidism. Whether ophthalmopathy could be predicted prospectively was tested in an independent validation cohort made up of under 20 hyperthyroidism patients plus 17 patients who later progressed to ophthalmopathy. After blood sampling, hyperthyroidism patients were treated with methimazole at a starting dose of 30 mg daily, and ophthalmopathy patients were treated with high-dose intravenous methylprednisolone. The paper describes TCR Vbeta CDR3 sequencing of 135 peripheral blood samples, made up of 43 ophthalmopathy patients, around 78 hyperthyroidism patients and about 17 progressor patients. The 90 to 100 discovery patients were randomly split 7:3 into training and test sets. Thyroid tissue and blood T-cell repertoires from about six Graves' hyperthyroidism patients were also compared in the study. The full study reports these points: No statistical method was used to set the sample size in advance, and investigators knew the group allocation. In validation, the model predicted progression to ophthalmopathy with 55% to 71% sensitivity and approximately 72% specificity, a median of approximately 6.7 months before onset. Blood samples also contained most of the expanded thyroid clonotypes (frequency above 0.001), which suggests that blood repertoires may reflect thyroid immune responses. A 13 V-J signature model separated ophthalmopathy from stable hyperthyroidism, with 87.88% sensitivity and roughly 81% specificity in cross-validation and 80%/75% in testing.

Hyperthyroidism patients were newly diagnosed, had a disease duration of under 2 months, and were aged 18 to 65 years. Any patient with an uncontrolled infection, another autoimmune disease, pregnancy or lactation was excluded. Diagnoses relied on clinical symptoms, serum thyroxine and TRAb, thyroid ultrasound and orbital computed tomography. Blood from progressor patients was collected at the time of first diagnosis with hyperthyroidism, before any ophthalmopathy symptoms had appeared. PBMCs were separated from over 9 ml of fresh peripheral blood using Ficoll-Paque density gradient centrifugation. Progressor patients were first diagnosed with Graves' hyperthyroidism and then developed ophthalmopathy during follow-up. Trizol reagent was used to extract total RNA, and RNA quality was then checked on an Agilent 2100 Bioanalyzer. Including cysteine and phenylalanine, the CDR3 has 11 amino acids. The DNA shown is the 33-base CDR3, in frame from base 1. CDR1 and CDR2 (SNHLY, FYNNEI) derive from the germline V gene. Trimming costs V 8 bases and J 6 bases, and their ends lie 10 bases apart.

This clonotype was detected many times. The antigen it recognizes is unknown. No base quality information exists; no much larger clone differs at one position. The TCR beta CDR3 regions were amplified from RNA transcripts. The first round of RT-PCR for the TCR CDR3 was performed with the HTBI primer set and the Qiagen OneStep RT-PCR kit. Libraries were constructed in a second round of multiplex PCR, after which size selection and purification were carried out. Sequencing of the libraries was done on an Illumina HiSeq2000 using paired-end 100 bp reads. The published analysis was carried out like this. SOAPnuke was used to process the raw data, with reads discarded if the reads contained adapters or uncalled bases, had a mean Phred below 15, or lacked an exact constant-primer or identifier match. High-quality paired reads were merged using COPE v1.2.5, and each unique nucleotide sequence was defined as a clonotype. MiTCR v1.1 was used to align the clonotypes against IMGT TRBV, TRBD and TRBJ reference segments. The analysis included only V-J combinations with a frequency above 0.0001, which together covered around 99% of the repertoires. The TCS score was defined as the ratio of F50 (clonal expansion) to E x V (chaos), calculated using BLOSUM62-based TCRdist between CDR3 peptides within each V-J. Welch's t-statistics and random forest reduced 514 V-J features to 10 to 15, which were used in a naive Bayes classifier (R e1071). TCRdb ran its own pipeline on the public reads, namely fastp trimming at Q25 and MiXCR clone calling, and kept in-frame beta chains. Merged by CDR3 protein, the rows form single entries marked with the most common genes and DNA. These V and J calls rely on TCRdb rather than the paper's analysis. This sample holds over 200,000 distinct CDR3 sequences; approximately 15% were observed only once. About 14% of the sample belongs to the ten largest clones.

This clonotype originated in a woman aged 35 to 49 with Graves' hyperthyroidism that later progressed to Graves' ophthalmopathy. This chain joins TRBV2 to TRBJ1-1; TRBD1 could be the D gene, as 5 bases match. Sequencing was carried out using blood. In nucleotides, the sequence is TGTGCCAGCGGGGCGAGGGCTGAAGCTTTCTTT. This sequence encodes CASGARAEAFF.